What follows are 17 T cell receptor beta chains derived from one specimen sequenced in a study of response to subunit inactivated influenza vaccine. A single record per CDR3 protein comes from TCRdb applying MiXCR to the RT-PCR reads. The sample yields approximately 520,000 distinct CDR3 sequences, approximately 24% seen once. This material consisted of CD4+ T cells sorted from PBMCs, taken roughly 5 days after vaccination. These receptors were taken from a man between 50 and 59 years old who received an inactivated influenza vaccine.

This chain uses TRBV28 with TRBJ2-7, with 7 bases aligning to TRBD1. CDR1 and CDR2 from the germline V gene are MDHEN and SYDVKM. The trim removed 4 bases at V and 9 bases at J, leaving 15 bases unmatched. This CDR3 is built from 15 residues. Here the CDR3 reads CASSYPVGQTEVQYF. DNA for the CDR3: TGTGCCAGCAGTTATCCTGTGGGACAGACAGAGGTGCAGTACTTC.

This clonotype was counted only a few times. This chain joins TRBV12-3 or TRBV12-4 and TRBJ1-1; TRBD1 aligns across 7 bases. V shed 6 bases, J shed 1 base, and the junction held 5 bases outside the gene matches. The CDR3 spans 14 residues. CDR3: CASSRTGWNTEAFF. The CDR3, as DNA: TGTGCCAGCAGCCGGACAGGATGGAACACTGAAGCTTTCTTT.

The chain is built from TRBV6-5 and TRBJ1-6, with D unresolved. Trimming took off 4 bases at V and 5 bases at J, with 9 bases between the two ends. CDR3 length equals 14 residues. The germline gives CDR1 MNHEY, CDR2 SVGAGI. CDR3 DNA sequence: TGTGCCAGCAGTTCCTTAATAGATAATTCACCCCTCCACTTT. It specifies CASSSLIDNSPLHF.

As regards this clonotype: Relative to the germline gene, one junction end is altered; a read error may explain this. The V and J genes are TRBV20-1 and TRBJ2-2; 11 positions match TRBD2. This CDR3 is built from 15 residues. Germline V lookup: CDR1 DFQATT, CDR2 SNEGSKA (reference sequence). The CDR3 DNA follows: TGCTGTGCTAGTGGACTAGCGGGGAACACCGGGGAGCTGTTTTTT. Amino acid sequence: CCASGLAGNTGELFF.

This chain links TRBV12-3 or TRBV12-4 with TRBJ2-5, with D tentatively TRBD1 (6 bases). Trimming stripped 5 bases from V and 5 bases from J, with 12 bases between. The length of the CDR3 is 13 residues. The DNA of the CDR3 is TGTGCCAGCAGTCTAGGACAGACGGAGACCCAGTACTTC. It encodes CASSLGQTETQYF.

The CDR3 loop reads CASSPRPQVYEQYF. The CDR3 nucleotides read TGTGCCAGCTCACCTAGGCCGCAAGTCTACGAGCAGTACTTC. This chain joins TRBV18 and TRBJ2-7; D is unclear. In germline, CDR1 is KGHSH, CDR2 LQKENI. V was clipped by 3 bases and J by 3 bases, with 12 bases between them. This CDR3 spans 14 amino acids.

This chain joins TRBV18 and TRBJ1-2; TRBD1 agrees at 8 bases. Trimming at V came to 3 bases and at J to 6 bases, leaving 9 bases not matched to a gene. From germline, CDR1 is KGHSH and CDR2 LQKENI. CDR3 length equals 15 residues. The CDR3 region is CASSPSLTGENGYTF. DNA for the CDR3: TGTGCCAGCTCACCCTCCCTGACAGGGGAGAATGGCTACACCTTC.

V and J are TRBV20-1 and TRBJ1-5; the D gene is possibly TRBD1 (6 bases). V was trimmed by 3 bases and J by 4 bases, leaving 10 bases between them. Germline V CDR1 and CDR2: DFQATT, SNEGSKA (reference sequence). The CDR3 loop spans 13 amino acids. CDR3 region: CSASLGTNQPQHF. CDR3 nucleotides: TGCAGTGCTAGTCTGGGGACAAATCAGCCCCAGCATTTT.

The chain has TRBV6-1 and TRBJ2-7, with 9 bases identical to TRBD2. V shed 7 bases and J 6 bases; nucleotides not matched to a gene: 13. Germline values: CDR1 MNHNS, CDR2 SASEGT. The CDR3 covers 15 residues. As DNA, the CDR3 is TGTGCCAGCAAGAGGCTAGCGGGGTTTTTTCGCGAGCAGTACTTC. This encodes CASKRLAGFFREQYF.

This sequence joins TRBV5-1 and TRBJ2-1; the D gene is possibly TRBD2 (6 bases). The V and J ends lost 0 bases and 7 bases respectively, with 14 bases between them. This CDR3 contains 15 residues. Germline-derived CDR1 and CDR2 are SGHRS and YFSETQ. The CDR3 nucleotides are TGCGCCAGCAGCTTGGCTGCGGGGTCTTCAAATGAGCAGTTCTTC. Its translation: CASSLAAGSSNEQFF.

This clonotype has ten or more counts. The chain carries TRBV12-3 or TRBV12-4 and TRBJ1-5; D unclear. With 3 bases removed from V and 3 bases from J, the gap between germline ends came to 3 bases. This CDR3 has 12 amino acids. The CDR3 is CASSFLNQPQHF. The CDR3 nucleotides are TGTGCCAGCAGTTTTCTCAATCAGCCCCAGCATTTT.

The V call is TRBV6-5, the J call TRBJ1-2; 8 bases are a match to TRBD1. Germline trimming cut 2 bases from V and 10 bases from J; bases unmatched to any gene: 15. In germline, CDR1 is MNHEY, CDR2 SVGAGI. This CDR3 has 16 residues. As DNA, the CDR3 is TGTGCCAGCAGTTACGTTAGGGGAACAGGGGGAAATGACTACACCTTC. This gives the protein CASSYVRGTGGNDYTF.

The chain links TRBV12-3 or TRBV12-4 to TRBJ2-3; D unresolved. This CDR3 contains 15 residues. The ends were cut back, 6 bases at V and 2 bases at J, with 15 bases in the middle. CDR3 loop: CASSQQPTSTDTQYF. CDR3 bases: TGTGCCAGCAGCCAACAGCCAACTTCCACAGATACGCAGTATTTT.

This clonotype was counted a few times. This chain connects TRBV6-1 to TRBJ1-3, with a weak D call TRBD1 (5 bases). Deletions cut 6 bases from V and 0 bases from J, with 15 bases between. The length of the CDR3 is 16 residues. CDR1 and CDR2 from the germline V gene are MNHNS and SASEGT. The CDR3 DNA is TGTGCCAGCAGGCTCGCGGGACCCATCTCTGGAAACACCATATATTTT. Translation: CASRLAGPISGNTIYF.

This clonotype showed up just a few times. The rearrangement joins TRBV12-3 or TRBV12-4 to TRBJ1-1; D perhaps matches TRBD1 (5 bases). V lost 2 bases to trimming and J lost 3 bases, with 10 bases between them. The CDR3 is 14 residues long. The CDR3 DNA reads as TGTGCCAGCAGTTTATGGGGGGTGGACACTGAAGCTTTCTTT. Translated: CASSLWGVDTEAFF.

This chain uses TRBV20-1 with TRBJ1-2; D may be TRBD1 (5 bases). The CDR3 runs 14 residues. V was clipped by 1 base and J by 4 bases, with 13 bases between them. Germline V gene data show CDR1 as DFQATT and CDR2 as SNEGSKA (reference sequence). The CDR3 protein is CSARVRQGGYGYTF. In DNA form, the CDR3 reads TGCAGTGCTAGAGTCCGTCAGGGCGGCTATGGCTACACCTTC.

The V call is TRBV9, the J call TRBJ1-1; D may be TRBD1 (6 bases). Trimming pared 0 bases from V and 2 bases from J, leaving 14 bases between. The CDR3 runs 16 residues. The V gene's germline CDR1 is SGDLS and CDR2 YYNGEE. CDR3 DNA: TGTGCCAGCAGCGTAGAGGGGGGAGTCTTAAACACTGAAGCTTTCTTT. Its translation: CASSVEGGVLNTEAFF.